This is a list of T cell receptor beta chains from one sample in a study of control samples from healthy donors and cancer patients. TCRdb keeps only in-frame clones here, not all; method: immunoSEQ multiplex PCR. The table has about 51,000 clones, around nine tenths seen once; the top ten hold over 35%. Sequencing was performed on PBMCs. All receptors come from a man in his fifties with head and neck cancer. Both conserved end residues are part of each CDR3. The D gene is left open where the match is weak. The size field is filled for only some rows; it gives once, few, many or a size class.

CDR3nt: TGTGCCTGGACCCGGGACCCTGGAAATACGCAGTATTTT; CDR3aa: CAWTRDPGNTQYF; abundance: .; d_gene: .; v_gene: TRBV30; j_gene: TRBJ2-3
CDR3nt: TGCAGCGTTGGGGTTGGGACAGGGGCTTACTACGAGCAGTACTTC; CDR3aa: CSVGVGTGAYYEQYF; abundance: .; d_gene: TRBD1; v_gene: TRBV29-1; j_gene: TRBJ2-7
CDR3nt: TGCGCCAGCAGCTTAAGGCCGGGACAGGTTAATGAAAAACTGTTTTTT; CDR3aa: CASSLRPGQVNEKLFF; abundance: .; d_gene: TRBD1; v_gene: TRBV5-1; j_gene: TRBJ1-4
CDR3nt: TGTGCCAGCAGTATTATCGGCGGGGAGCTGTTTTTT; CDR3aa: CASSIIGGELFF; abundance: .; d_gene: .; v_gene: TRBV4-2; j_gene: TRBJ2-2
CDR3nt: TGTGCCAGCACTGGAGCGAGTCTCAACTATGGCTACACCTTC; CDR3aa: CASTGASLNYGYTF; abundance: .; d_gene: .; v_gene: TRBV2; j_gene: TRBJ1-2
CDR3nt: TGTGCCAGCAGACCGAGGCCCGGGACAGGAGACAAAGAGACCCAGTACTTC; CDR3aa: CASRPRPGTGDKETQYF; abundance: .; d_gene: TRBD1; v_gene: TRBV28; j_gene: TRBJ2-5
CDR3nt: TGTGCCATCAGTGCTGGCCGCTCCTACGAGCAGTACTTC; CDR3aa: CAISAGRSYEQYF; abundance: .; d_gene: .; v_gene: TRBV10-3; j_gene: TRBJ2-7
CDR3nt: TGTGCCAGCAGCTCTGGACAGGGCCGGACCGGGGAGCTGTTTTTT; CDR3aa: CASSSGQGRTGELFF; abundance: once; d_gene: TRBD1; v_gene: TRBV7-3; j_gene: TRBJ2-2
CDR3nt: TGTGCCAGCAAAACCCGGACAGGGGGCTACGAGCAGTACTTC; CDR3aa: CASKTRTGGYEQYF; abundance: .; d_gene: TRBD1; v_gene: TRBV2; j_gene: TRBJ2-7
CDR3nt: TGTGCCAGCAGCTTAGTAGCGTCATCCTACGAGCAGTACTTC; CDR3aa: CASSLVASSYEQYF; abundance: .; d_gene: .; v_gene: TRBV11-3; j_gene: TRBJ2-7